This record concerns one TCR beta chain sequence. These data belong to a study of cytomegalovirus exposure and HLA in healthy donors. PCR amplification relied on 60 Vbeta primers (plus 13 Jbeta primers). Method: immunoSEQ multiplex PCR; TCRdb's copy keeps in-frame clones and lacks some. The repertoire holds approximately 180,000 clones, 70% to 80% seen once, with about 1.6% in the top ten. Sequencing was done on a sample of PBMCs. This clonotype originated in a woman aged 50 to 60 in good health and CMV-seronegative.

CDR3 region: CAISEGGGVGDTQYF. CDR3 bases: TGTGCCATCAGTGAGGGTGGAGGTGTCGGAGATACGCAGTATTTT. The V gene is TRBV10-3, the J gene TRBJ2-3; D is possibly TRBD2 (5 bases). In germline, CDR1 is ENHRY, CDR2 SYGVKD. With 2 bases removed from V and 5 bases from J, the gap between germline ends came to 14 bases. The CDR3 loop spans 15 amino acids.